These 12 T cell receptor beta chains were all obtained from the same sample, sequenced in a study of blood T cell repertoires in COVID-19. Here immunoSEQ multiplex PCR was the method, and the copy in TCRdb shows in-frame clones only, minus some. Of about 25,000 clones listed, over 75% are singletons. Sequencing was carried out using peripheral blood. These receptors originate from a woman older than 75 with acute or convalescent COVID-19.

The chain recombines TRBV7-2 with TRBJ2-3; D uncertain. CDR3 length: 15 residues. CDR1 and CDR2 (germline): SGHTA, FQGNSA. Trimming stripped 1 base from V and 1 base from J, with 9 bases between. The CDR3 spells CASSLGSPGTDTQYF. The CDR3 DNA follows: TGTGCCAGCAGCTTAGGCAGTCCTGGCACAGATACGCAGTATTTT.

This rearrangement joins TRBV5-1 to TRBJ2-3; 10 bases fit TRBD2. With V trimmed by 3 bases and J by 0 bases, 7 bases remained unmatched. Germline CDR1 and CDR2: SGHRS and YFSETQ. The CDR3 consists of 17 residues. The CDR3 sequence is CASSSPSGSLSTDTQYF. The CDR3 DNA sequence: TGCGCCAGCAGCTCACCTAGCGGGAGCCTTAGCACAGATACGCAGTATTTT.

The DNA for the CDR3 is TGTGCCAACGATGTCCGGACTAGCGCCACAGATACGCAGTATTTT. This sequence encodes CANDVRTSATDTQYF. This rearrangement joins TRBV6-5 to TRBJ2-3; 9 positions match TRBD2. CDR1 MNHEY and CDR2 SVGAGI come from the germline V gene. This CDR3 region has 15 residues. J was trimmed by 2 bases and V by 10 bases; bases with no gene match: 10.

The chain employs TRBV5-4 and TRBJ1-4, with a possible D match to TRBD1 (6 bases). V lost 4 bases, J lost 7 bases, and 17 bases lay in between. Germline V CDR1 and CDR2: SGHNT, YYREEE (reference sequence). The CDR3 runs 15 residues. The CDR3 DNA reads TGTGCCAGCAGCGCTGGGGGGGGGCGAGGTGAAAAACTGTTTTTT. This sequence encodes CASSAGGGRGEKLFF. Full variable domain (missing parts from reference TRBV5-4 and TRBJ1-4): ETGVTQSPTHLIKTRGQQVTLRCSSQSGHNTVSWYQQALGQGPQFIFQYYREEENGRGNFPPRFSGLQFPNYSSELNVNALELDDSALYLCASSAGGGRGEKLFFGSGTQLSVL.

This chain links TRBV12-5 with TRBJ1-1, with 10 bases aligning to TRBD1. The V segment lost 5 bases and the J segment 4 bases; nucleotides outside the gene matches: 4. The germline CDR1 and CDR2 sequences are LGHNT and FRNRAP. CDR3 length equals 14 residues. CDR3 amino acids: CASGPGQGVTEAFF. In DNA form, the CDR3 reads TGTGCTAGTGGTCCCGGACAGGGGGTCACTGAAGCTTTCTTT.

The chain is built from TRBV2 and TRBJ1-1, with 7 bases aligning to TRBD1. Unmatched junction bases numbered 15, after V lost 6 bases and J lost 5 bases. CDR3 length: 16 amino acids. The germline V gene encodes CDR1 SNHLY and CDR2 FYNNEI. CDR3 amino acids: CASSPSKGAKETEAFF. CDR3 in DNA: TGTGCCAGCAGCCCATCAAAGGGGGCAAAGGAGACTGAAGCTTTCTTT. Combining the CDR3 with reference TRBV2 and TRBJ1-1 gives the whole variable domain EPEVTQTPSHQVTQMGQEVILRCVPISNHLYFYWYRQILGQKVEFLVSFYNNEISEKSEIFDDQFSVERPDGSNFTLKIRSTKLEDSAMYFCASSPSKGAKETEAFFGQGTRLTVV.

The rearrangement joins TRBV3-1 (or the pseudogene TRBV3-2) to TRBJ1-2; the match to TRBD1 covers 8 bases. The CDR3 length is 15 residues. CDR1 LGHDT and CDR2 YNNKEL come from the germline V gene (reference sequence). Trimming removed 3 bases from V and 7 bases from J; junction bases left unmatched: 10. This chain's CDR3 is CASSHGQGGVSGYTF. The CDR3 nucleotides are TGTGCCAGCAGCCACGGACAGGGAGGGGTGAGTGGCTACACCTTC.

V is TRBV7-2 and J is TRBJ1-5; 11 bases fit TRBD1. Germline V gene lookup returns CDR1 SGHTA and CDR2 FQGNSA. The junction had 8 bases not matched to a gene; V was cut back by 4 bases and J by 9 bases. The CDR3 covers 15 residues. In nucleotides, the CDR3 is TGTGCCAGCAGCTCCGGGACAGGGGGTACTTCGCCCCAGCATTTT. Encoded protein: CASSSGTGGTSPQHF. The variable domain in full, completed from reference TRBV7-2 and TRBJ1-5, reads GAGVSQSPSNKVTEKGKDVELRCDPISGHTALYWYRQSLGQGLEFLIYFQGNSAPDKSGLPSDRFSAERTGGSVSTLTIQRTQQEDSAVYLCASSSGTGGTSPQHFGDGTRLSIL.

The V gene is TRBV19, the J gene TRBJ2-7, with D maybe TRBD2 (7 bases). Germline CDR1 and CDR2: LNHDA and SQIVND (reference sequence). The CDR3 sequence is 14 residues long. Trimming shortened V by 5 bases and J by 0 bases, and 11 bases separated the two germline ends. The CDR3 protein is CASSGGGSSYEQYF. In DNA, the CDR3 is TGTGCCAGTAGTGGGGGCGGGAGCTCCTACGAGCAGTACTTC.

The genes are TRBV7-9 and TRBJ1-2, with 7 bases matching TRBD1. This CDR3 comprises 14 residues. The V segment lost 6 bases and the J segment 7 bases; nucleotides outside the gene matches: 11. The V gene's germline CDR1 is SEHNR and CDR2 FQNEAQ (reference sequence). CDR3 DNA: TGTGCCAGCAGGCCTCAGGGGGATCTGAGTGGCTACACCTTC. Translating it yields CASRPQGDLSGYTF.

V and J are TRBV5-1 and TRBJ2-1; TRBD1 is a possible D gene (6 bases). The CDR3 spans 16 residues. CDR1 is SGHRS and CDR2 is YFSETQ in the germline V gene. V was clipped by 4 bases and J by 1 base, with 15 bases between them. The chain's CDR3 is CASSPSGTSSYNEQFF. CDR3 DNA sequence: TGCGCCAGCAGCCCCTCGGGGACATCGTCCTACAATGAGCAGTTCTTC. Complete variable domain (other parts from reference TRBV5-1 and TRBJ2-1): KAGVTQTPRYLIKTRGQQVTLSCSPISGHRSVSWYQQTPGQGLQFLFEYFSETQRNKGNFPGRFSGRQFSNSRSEMNVSTLELGDSALYLCASSPSGTSSYNEQFFGPGTRLTVL.

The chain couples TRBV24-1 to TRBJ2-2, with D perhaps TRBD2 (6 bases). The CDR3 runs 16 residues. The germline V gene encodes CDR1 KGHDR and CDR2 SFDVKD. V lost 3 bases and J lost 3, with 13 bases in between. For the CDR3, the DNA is TGTGCCACCAGTGATACAGGAGGGGCGGACACCGGGGAGCTGTTTTTT. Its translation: CATSDTGGADTGELFF.